A single sample is the source of the 15 T cell receptor beta chains below, sequenced in a study of blood T cell repertoires in COVID-19. Method: immunoSEQ multiplex PCR; TCRdb's copy keeps in-frame clones and lacks some. The table has about 80,000 clones, approximately 80% seen once; the top ten hold around 5.3%. The sample was peripheral blood. These receptors originate from a man aged 55 to 70 with active or convalescent COVID-19.

The chain employs TRBV5-6 and TRBJ2-5, with 9 bases lining up with TRBD1. This CDR3 contains 16 residues. The trim removed 0 bases at V and 5 bases at J, leaving 8 bases unmatched. Germline-derived CDR1 and CDR2 are SGHDT and YYEEEE. The DNA of the CDR3 is TGTGCCAGCAGCTTGGCCGGACAGGGGCGCTGGGAGACCCAGTACTTC. Protein: CASSLAGQGRWETQYF.

The V gene is TRBV28, the J gene TRBJ2-3; D possibly corresponds to TRBD2 (6 bases). There are 16 residues in the CDR3. With 6 bases removed from V and 7 bases from J, the gap between germline ends came to 23 bases. Germline values: CDR1 MDHEN, CDR2 SYDVKM. CDR3 sequence (DNA): TGTGCCAGCAGCAAATGGGGCGGGACTGATGATAATACGCAGTATTTT. It is translated as CASSKWGGTDDNTQYF.

The chain has TRBV3-1 (or the pseudogene TRBV3-2) and TRBJ2-3; 9 nucleotides line up with TRBD1. CDR1 is LGHDT, CDR2 YNNKEL, per germline (reference sequence). Trimming cost V 4 bases and J 3 bases; bases outside gene matches: 11. The CDR3 is made up of 17 amino acids. The CDR3 region has the DNA TGTGCCAGCAGCCCCAACCTGACAGGGGGGAGGACAGATACGCAGTATTTT. Residues: CASSPNLTGGRTDTQYF.

CDR3: CASSGTGNFGNTIYF. CDR3 DNA: TGCGCCAGCAGCGGGACAGGAAATTTTGGAAACACCATATATTTT. V is TRBV5-1 and J is TRBJ1-3, with 8 bases fitting TRBD1. The CDR3 extends over 15 amino acids. CDR1 and CDR2 from the germline V gene are SGHRS and YFSETQ. The V segment lost 4 bases and the J segment 3 bases; nucleotides outside the gene matches: 6.

The chain joins TRBV10-3 to TRBJ2-4; 11 bases line up with TRBD1. V shed 1 base and J 8 bases; nucleotides not matched to a gene: 1. Germline CDR1 reads ENHRY; CDR2 reads SYGVKD. The CDR3 is made up of 14 amino acids. The CDR3 nucleotides are TGTGCCATCAGTGAGTTGGGACAGGGGGACATTCAGTACTTC. It codes for CAISELGQGDIQYF.

This chain joins TRBV10-3 and TRBJ2-7, with a possible D match to TRBD1 (6 bases). The CDR3 extends over 14 amino acids. The V gene lost 6 bases and the J gene lost 7 bases, with 19 bases spanning the gap. Germline V lookup: CDR1 ENHRY, CDR2 SYGVKD. CDR3 DNA: TGTGCCATCAGCTCCGACAGGCCCCGGGAAGAGCAGTACTTC. Translation: CAISSDRPREEQYF.

The chain links TRBV4-2 to TRBJ2-5; TRBD2 matches at 8 bases. Per the germline V gene, CDR1 is LGHNA and CDR2 is YNFKEQ. V dropped 0 bases and J dropped 2; count of bases not matched to a gene: 2. This CDR3 region has 15 residues. CDR3 bases: TGTGCCAGCAGCCAAGAAACGGGGGGGCAAGAGACCCAGTACTTC. It yields the protein CASSQETGGQETQYF.

CDR3 region: CASSYDRGQDYGYTF. The CDR3, as DNA: TGTGCCAGCAGTTACGACAGGGGGCAGGACTATGGCTACACCTTC. The V gene is TRBV6-6, the J gene TRBJ1-2, with 10 bases lining up with TRBD1. Looked up from germline, CDR1 is MNHNY and CDR2 is SVGAGI (reference sequence). This CDR3 comprises 15 residues. The junction had 3 bases not matched to a gene; V was cut back by 2 bases and J by 3 bases.

This clone was observed a single time. CDR3: CASSPREGIASPLHF. The CDR3, as DNA: TGTGCCAGCAGTCCCAGGGAGGGCATCGCATCACCCCTCCACTTT. The chain uses TRBV27 and TRBJ1-6; perhaps TRBD1 as D (5 bases). V shed 5 bases and J shed 10 bases, with 18 bases lying between them. The length of the CDR3 is 15 residues. Germline values: CDR1 MNHEY, CDR2 SMNVEV (reference sequence).

This chain joins TRBV27 and TRBJ2-1; perhaps TRBD1 as D (5 bases). This CDR3 region has 14 residues. Germline CDR1 is MNHEY and CDR2 is SMNVEV (reference sequence). Trimming pared 8 bases from V and 4 bases from J, leaving 15 bases between. Here the CDR3 reads CASRTAQAYNEQFF. The DNA of the CDR3 is TGTGCCAGCCGCACGGCACAGGCTTACAATGAGCAGTTCTTC.

The chain recombines TRBV5-5 with TRBJ2-2; D ambiguous. Trimming removed 2 bases from V and 5 bases from J, with 10 bases in between. CDR1 SGHKS and CDR2 YYEKEE come from the germline V gene (reference sequence). The CDR3 loop spans 14 amino acids. The CDR3: CASSFSDQTGELFF. The CDR3 region has the DNA TGTGCCAGCAGCTTCAGCGATCAAACCGGGGAGCTGTTTTTT.

This clone was recorded a few times. CDR3 in amino acids: CARSPVSLAGYEQYF. CDR3 sequence (DNA): TGTGCCAGAAGTCCCGTCTCACTAGCGGGCTACGAGCAGTACTTC. The chain carries TRBV5-3 and TRBJ2-7; 9 bases agree with TRBD2. Being an ORF, TRBV5-3 has a function that is uncertain. The trim removed 5 bases at V and 3 bases at J, leaving 9 bases unmatched. The CDR3 covers 15 residues.

V and J are TRBV4-2 and TRBJ1-2; 7 bases match TRBD1. The CDR3 is 19 residues long. Germline V gives CDR1 LGHNA, CDR2 YNFKEQ. The V segment lost 4 bases and the J segment 0 bases; nucleotides outside the gene matches: 17. The CDR3 nucleotides are TGTGCCAGCAGCCTGAAGTCTGAGCCGCCGGGGACAGCTAACTATGGCTACACCTTC. The encoded protein is CASSLKSEPPGTANYGYTF.

This clone was recorded once. The chain employs TRBV27 and TRBJ2-7, with a tentative D call TRBD2 (5 bases). Trimming took 5 bases from V and 3 from J, leaving 14 bases between them. Per germline, CDR1 MNHEY and CDR2 SMNVEV (reference sequence). The CDR3 loop spans 14 amino acids. CDR3 sequence reads: CASSPQEGIYEQYF. The CDR3 DNA follows: TGTGCCAGCAGTCCCCAAGAGGGCATCTACGAGCAGTACTTC.

CDR3 loop: CASSLSGQYTDTQYF. DNA for the CDR3: TGTGCCAGCAGCTTGTCGGGACAGTACACAGATACGCAGTATTTT. V gene TRBV5-4 combines with J gene TRBJ2-3; 7 positions match TRBD1. The V segment lost 1 base and the J segment 2 bases; nucleotides outside the gene matches: 4. The CDR3 extends over 15 amino acids. Germline loops: CDR1 SGHNT, CDR2 YYREEE (reference sequence).